The subject of this entry is one T cell receptor (beta chain). As yet, its antigen is unknown. The sample is drawn from a study of CD8+CD57+ T cells in acquired aplastic anemia. Study-wide background: Sorted CD4+ plus CD8+ cells gave DNA averaging roughly 2.9 ug.

Germline-derived CDR1 and CDR2 are WSHSY and SAAADI. After removal of 2 bases from V and 6 bases from J, the junction contained 4 bases not matched to a gene. This CDR3 comprises 15 residues. Patients chosen for sequencing had CD8+CD57+ cells that had expanded, as shown by flow cytometry. The diagnosis in all patients was severe acquired aplastic anemia. Broader study findings: Sharing between patients and controls was observed for around 30 CD8+ CDR3 sequences.

The study profiled TCR beta VDJ and CDR3 using genomic DNA as template. TCRdb re-called the reads through MiXCR, storing one row per CDR3 protein. This sample yields around 79,000 distinct CDR3 sequences, of which around 70% are seen a single time; approximately 80% belongs to the top ten. The chain couples TRBV10-2 to TRBJ1-5; 10 bases match TRBD1. The specimen sequenced was sorted CD4+, CD8+, or CD8+CD57+ T cells (not recorded which) from PBMCs. The receptor's source is a human donor with aplastic anemia. The CDR3 reads CASSEPWTGGQPQHF. The DNA of the CDR3 is TGCGCCAGCAGTGAGCCTTGGACAGGGGGTCAGCCCCAGCATTTT.